This T cell receptor beta chain was retrieved from a study of CD8+ T cells in alopecia areata. As the sequencing template, cDNA was produced by extracting RNA and reverse transcribing it. Measured with immunoSEQ multiplex PCR; TCRdb has only the in-frame clones, and not every one. This table has 160,000 or so clones, around 55% appearing once. Study-wide results and limits: Sharing of TCRs across patients appeared less clear than in mice, possibly for HLA-related reasons. Scalp lesions, especially in alopecia totalis/universalis, had higher clonality than normal scalp.

Both CD4+ and CD8+ T cells were separated by sorting PBMCs. To note about this clone: The antigen is undetermined.

The CDR3 has 15 residues. Germline CDR1 is SGHTA and CDR2 is FQGTGA. V was cut by 5 bases and J by 1 base, with 11 bases left in between. The source is a human donor with alopecia areata. Material: CD8+ T cells sorted from blood, obtained at week 0. The chain joins TRBV7-3 to TRBJ2-2; TRBD2 might be the D (6 bases). Here the CDR3 reads CASSPRLGNTGELFF. CDR3 nucleotide sequence: TGTGCCAGCAGCCCCCGACTAGGGAACACCGGGGAGCTGTTTTTT.